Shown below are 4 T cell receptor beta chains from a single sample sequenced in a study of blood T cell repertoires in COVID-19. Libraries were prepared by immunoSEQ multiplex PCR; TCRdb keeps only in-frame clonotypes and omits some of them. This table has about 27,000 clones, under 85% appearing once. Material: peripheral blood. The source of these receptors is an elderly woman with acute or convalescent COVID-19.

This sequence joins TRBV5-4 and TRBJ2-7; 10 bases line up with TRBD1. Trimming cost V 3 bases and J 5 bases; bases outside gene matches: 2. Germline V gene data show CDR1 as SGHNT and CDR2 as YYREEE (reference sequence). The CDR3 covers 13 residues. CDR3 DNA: TGTGCCAGCAGCTACGGACAGGGGGACGAGCAGTACTTC. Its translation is CASSYGQGDEQYF.

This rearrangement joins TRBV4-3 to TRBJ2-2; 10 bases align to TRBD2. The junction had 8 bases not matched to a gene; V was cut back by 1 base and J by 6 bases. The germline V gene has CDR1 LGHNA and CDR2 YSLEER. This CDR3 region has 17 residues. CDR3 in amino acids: CASSQVLAGLQAGELFF. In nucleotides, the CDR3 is TGCGCCAGCAGCCAAGTACTAGCGGGATTGCAAGCCGGGGAGCTGTTTTTT.

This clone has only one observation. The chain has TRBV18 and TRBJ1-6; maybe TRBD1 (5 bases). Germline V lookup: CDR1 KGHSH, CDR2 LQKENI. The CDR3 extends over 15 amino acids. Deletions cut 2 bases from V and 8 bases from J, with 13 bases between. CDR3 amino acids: CASSPYRSLDSPLHF. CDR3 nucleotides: TGTGCCAGCTCACCATACAGGTCTCTGGATTCACCCCTCCACTTT. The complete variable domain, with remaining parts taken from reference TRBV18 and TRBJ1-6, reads NAGVMQNPRHLVRRRGQEARLRCSPMKGHSHVYWYRQLPEEGLKFMVYLQKENIIDESGMPKERFSAEFPKEGPSILRIQQVVRGDSAAYFCASSPYRSLDSPLHFGNGTRLTVT.

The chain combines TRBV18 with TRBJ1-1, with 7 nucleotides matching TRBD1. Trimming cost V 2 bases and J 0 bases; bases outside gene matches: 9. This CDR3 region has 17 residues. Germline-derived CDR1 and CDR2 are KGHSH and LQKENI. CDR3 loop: CASSPRAIQGVNTEAFF. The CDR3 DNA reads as TGTGCCAGCTCACCAAGGGCTATTCAGGGGGTGAACACTGAAGCTTTCTTT.